A selection of T cell receptor beta chains follows, all from one sample in a study of identifying expanded T cells in peripheral blood. TCRdb's copy holds only in-frame clones and misses some; the assay was immunoSEQ multiplex PCR. The top ten clones hold 3.3% of a sample with 60,000 to 80,000 clones, about 90% of them seen once. The sample consisted of blood. Source of these receptors: a person aged 18 to 75 in good health. Both conserved end residues are part of each CDR3. Fields, in order: V gene, clone size, J gene, CDR3 protein. Only some rows state a clone size, as once, few, many or a class for expanded clones.

TRBV5-4	-	TRBJ1-2	CASSSPPGQHYGYTF
TRBV11-3	-	TRBJ1-3	CASSSSSGSGNTIYF
TRBV21-1	-	TRBJ2-1	CASSLGQGSDNEQFF
TRBV5-6	few	TRBJ2-3	CASSRRQGLTDTQYF
TRBV7-2	few	TRBJ1-1	CASSLAVGNTEAFF
TRBV10-3	-	TRBJ2-3	CANRQGATDTQYF
TRBV11-2	-	TRBJ2-7	CASSPLGPTSYEQYF
TRBV6-1	few	TRBJ1-2	CASPPPGTGLGGYTF
TRBV9	-	TRBJ1-2	CASSVAPFDRGYGYTF
TRBV10-3	-	TRBJ1-2	CAISESPRDYGYTF
TRBV6-1	-	TRBJ2-7	CASSEWIPKNYEQYF
TRBV29-1	-	TRBJ2-1	CSAEDVRVDEQFF
TRBV27	-	TRBJ1-5	CASMKQGLGQPQHF
TRBV4-2	-	TRBJ2-3	CASSPLTSADTQYF
TRBV10-3	-	TRBJ2-7	CAISEQQGSYEQYF
TRBV2	-	TRBJ2-7	CASSEAPSGSYEQYF
TRBV11-3	-	TRBJ1-1	CASSPKGLPDTEAFF
TRBV11-1	-	TRBJ1-1	CASSTIQGFENTEAFF
TRBV28	-	TRBJ1-2	CASSLWGTGGYTF
TRBV27	-	TRBJ2-1	CASSLLAGTSGGASEQFF
TRBV6-4	once	TRBJ2-2	CASRPGGGTGELFF
TRBV23-1	-	TRBJ1-2	CASSQSYRITYGYTF
TRBV12-2	once	TRBJ1-3	CASRFSNPIGPPSGNTIYF
TRBV19	-	TRBJ2-1	CASSRLWTSGVNEQFF
TRBV9	-	TRBJ1-1	CASSPGRDQWNTEAFF
TRBV19	few	TRBJ1-5	CASRPWGTGNQPQHF